The 18 T cell receptor beta chains reported below all come from one sample, sequenced in a study of shared clonotypes between healthy human individuals. TCRdb's copy holds only in-frame clones and misses some; the assay was immunoSEQ multiplex PCR. The data hold over 2 million clones, with under 95% observed a single time. The sequencing sample was made of naive CD4+ T cells from PBMCs. Documented subset: CD45RA+ positively selected. The source is a man between 18 and 29 years old in good health. Some clones in this sample may be carry-over from other donors' samples.

The V call is TRBV4-3, the J call TRBJ1-6; TRBD1 matches 7 bases. With 1 base clipped from V and 9 bases from J, the junction kept 0 bases outside the gene matches. The length of the CDR3 is 13 residues. CDR1 and CDR2 from the germline V gene are LGHNA and YSLEER. The CDR3 spells CASSQGTGSPLHF. The CDR3 DNA reads as TGCGCCAGCAGCCAAGGGACAGGTTCACCCCTCCACTTT.

The rearrangement uses TRBV27 and TRBJ2-3; 7 nucleotides match TRBD2. CDR3 length: 13 residues. The V and J ends lost 6 bases and 6 bases, in that order; junction bases with no gene match: 6. CDR1 and CDR2 (germline): MNHEY, SMNVEV (reference sequence). For the CDR3, the DNA is TGTGCCAGCAGGACCGGGAGGCCGGATACGCAGTATTTT. Its protein is CASRTGRPDTQYF.

This chain connects TRBV5-6 to TRBJ1-2; D call uncertain. Germline V CDR1 and CDR2: SGHDT, YYEEEE. The CDR3 sequence is 12 residues long. V lost 2 bases and J 6 bases, leaving 8 bases between the germline ends. CDR3 sequence reads: CASSFSGDGYTF. In nucleotides, the CDR3 is TGTGCCAGCAGCTTTTCCGGGGATGGCTACACCTTC.

In this sample, this clone turned up once. V gene TRBV7-3 combines with J gene TRBJ2-2; the match to TRBD2 covers 11 bases. Germline loops: CDR1 SGHTA, CDR2 FQGTGA. Trimming took 5 bases from V and 5 from J; bases not matched to a gene: 10. The CDR3 runs to 17 residues. The CDR3 DNA reads TGTGCCAGCAGCCCGCTACTAGCGGGAGTGGGTACCGGGGAGCTGTTTTTT. Translated, it gives CASSPLLAGVGTGELFF.

The chain employs TRBV19 and TRBJ1-4, with TRBD1 matching over 7 bases. Per germline, CDR1 LNHDA and CDR2 SQIVND (reference sequence). The V segment lost 4 bases and the J segment 5 bases; nucleotides outside the gene matches: 7. CDR3 size: 15 residues. CDR3: CASSSPGQLNEKLFF. The CDR3 DNA sequence: TGTGCCAGTAGTAGCCCGGGACAGCTAAATGAAAAACTGTTTTTT. The full variable domain, in which reference TRBV19 and TRBJ1-4 provide the parts outside the CDR3, is DGGITQSPKYLFRKEGQNVTLSCEQNLNHDAMYWYRQDPGQGLRLIYYSQIVNDFQKGDIAEGYSVSREKKESFPLTVTSAQKNPTAFYLCASSSPGQLNEKLFFGSGTQLSVL.

This sequence joins TRBV5-1 and TRBJ1-2, with D tentatively TRBD1 (5 bases). The length of the CDR3 is 15 residues. V gave up 0 bases and J gave up 2 bases, with 11 bases separating them. Germline V CDR1 and CDR2: SGHRS, YFSETQ. DNA for the CDR3: TGCGCCAGCAGCTTGGGGCTGGCAGGGAACTATGGCTACACCTTC. This gives the protein CASSLGLAGNYGYTF.

This chain connects TRBV6-1 to TRBJ1-2; unclear D gene. Trimming took 3 bases from V and 2 from J, leaving 10 bases between them. Germline-derived CDR1 and CDR2 are MNHNS and SASEGT. This CDR3 contains 14 residues. The CDR3 DNA follows: TGTGCCAGCAGTGATGATGGCAGAAACTATGGCTACACCTTC. Amino acids: CASSDDGRNYGYTF.

The chain is built from TRBV18 and TRBJ2-7; 11 bases agree with TRBD2. Germline lookup yields CDR1 KGHSH and CDR2 LQKENI. This CDR3 spans 17 amino acids. The junction had 12 bases not matched to a gene; V was cut back by 3 bases and J by 5 bases. CDR3 DNA: TGTGCCAGCTCACCCCCCCAGCTACTAGCGGGAGTCGACGAGCAGTACTTC. Residues: CASSPPQLLAGVDEQYF.

CDR3 nucleotide sequence: TGCGCCAGCAGCCTAAGCCCAGGGGGCCGCTATGGCTACACCTTC. It specifies CASSLSPGGRYGYTF. This chain links TRBV4-1 with TRBJ1-2, with 8 bases identical to TRBD1. This CDR3 spans 15 amino acids. V gave up 4 bases and J gave up 4 bases; unmatched junction bases: 8. The V gene's germline CDR1 is MGHRA and CDR2 YSYEKL.

The chain couples TRBV7-3 to TRBJ2-3, with 8 bases identical to TRBD2. Germline trimming cut 4 bases from V and 0 bases from J; bases unmatched to any gene: 6. CDR3 length equals 16 residues. Germline CDR1 and CDR2: SGHTA and FQGTGA. The CDR3 is CASSSPPGGSTDTQYF. CDR3 coding DNA: TGTGCCAGCAGCTCCCCCCCGGGAGGGAGCACAGATACGCAGTATTTT.

The DNA of the CDR3 is TGCGCCAGCAGCTCATTTAATTCACCCCTCCACTTT. This encodes CASSSFNSPLHF. This chain links TRBV5-1 with TRBJ1-6; D remains unclear. Trimming removed 3 bases at V and 6 bases at J, with 4 bases between. This CDR3 contains 12 residues. Germline lookup yields CDR1 SGHRS and CDR2 YFSETQ.

The chain is built from TRBV6-1 and TRBJ1-3; TRBD1 matches 7 bases. J gave up 0 bases and V 9 bases, and 8 bases lay outside the gene matches. Germline CDR1 MNHNS, CDR2 SASEGT. This CDR3 is 15 amino acids long. The CDR3 sequence is CASSTGLSSGNTIYF. The CDR3 nucleotides are TGTGCCAGTTCGACAGGGCTAAGCTCTGGAAACACCATATATTTT.

The chain joins TRBV5-1 to TRBJ2-1; D is unresolved. CDR3 length: 12 residues. V lost 5 bases to trimming and J lost 9 bases, with 12 bases between them. Germline V lookup: CDR1 SGHRS, CDR2 YFSETQ. The DNA for the CDR3 is TGCGCCAGCAGACCCGGCCCGTTTGAGCAGTTCTTC. Residues: CASRPGPFEQFF.

The rearrangement joins TRBV28 to TRBJ2-1, with TRBD2 matching over 10 bases. The germline V gene encodes CDR1 MDHEN and CDR2 SYDVKM. The CDR3 is 11 amino acids. The J segment lost 15 bases and the V segment lost 5 bases, leaving 4 bases of the junction unmatched. The DNA of the CDR3 is TGTGCCAGCAGTACCCAGCGGGAGGGGTTCTTC. Its protein product is CASSTQREGFF.

The chain recombines TRBV18 with TRBJ1-5; D is uncertain. CDR1 is KGHSH, CDR2 LQKENI, per germline. The CDR3 spans 19 residues. V was trimmed by 6 bases and J by 0 bases, leaving 24 bases between them. The CDR3 is CASSPVGWTESYSNQPQHF. Written as DNA, the CDR3 is TGTGCCAGCTCCCCTGTGGGTTGGACGGAGTCCTATAGCAATCAGCCCCAGCATTTT.

The rearrangement uses TRBV6-5 and TRBJ1-5, with D possibly TRBD1 on 5 matching bases. Looked up from germline, CDR1 is MNHEY and CDR2 is SVGAGI. This CDR3 is 13 amino acids long. Trimming pared 7 bases from V and 0 bases from J, leaving 7 bases between. In DNA, the CDR3 is TGTGCCAGCACAGGGAGTAGCAATCAGCCCCAGCATTTT. This codes for CASTGSSNQPQHF.

This clone was recorded once. The chain is built from TRBV6-5 and TRBJ1-2, with a tentative D call TRBD1 (6 bases). The CDR3 extends over 14 amino acids. Trimming stripped 6 bases from V and 6 bases from J, with 17 bases between. Germline V gene lookup returns CDR1 MNHEY and CDR2 SVGAGI. The CDR3 spells CASSPTGAEDGYTF. The CDR3 nucleotides are TGTGCCAGCAGCCCCACGGGGGCAGAAGATGGCTACACCTTC.

This chain links TRBV5-5 with TRBJ1-1; D gene ambiguous. The V end lost 1 base, the J end lost 3 bases, and 10 bases lay between the germline ends. Germline CDR1 SGHKS, CDR2 YYEKEE (reference sequence). The CDR3 runs to 14 residues. The CDR3 here is CASSLTAGHTEAFF. The CDR3 region has the DNA TGTGCCAGCAGCTTGACCGCAGGCCACACTGAAGCTTTCTTT. Full variable domain (outside the CDR3, taken from reference TRBV5-5 and TRBJ1-1): DAGVTQSPTHLIKTRGQQVTLRCSPISGHKSVSWYQQVLGQGPQFIFQYYEKEERGRGNFPDRFSARQFPNYSSELNVNALLLGDSALYLCASSLTAGHTEAFFGQGTRLTVV.